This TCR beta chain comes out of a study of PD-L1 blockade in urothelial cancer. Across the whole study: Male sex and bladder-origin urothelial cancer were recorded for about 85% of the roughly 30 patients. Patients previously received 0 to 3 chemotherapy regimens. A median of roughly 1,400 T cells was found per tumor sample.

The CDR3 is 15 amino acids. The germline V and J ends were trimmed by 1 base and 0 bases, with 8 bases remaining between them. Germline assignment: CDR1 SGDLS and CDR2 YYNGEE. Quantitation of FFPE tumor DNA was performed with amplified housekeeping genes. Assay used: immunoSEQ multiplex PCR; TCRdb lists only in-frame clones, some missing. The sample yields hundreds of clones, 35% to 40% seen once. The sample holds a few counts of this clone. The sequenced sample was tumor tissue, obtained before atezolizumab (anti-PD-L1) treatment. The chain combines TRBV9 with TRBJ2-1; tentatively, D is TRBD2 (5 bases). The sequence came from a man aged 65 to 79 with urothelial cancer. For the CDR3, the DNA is TGTGCCAGCAGCGTATACGGGAACTCCTACAATGAGCAGTTCTTC. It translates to CASSVYGNSYNEQFF.